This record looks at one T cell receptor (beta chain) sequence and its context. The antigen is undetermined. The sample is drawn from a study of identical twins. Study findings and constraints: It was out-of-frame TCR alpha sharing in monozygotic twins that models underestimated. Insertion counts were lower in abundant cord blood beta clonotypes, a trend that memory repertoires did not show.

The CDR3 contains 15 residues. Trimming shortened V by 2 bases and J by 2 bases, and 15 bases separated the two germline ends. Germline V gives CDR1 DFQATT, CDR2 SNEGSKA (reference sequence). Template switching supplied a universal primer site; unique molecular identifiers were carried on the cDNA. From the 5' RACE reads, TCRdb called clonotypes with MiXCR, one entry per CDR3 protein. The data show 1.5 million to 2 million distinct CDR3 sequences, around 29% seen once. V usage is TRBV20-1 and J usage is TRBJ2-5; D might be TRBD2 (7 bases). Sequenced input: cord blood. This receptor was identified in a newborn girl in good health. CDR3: CSARKGRGGQETQYF. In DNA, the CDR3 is TGCAGTGCTAGAAAGGGTAGGGGGGGTCAAGAGACCCAGTACTTC.